This TCR beta chain was obtained from a study of T cell repertoires in cytomegalovirus infection. As for the study in general: Used in the study were CMV epitopes, some recently identified and HLA-C-restricted, others well-studied and HLA-B-restricted. Public TCR beta signature analysis indicated the presence of both CMV infection and matching HLA type. Whole-study findings and limits: HLA-C-restricted CMV clonotypes gave the most frequent clonotype in two of eight donors.

This clonotype has only a few counts. The target antigen is unknown. CDR1 and CDR2 from the germline V gene are MNHEY and SVGEGT. The CDR3 is made up of 14 amino acids. V trimming: 6 bases; J trimming: 8 bases; junction bases outside the gene matches: 8. Via MiXCR, TCRdb re-called the reads, giving one row per CDR3 protein. The sample records around 900,000 distinct CDR3 sequences, around a third being singletons. The chain is built from TRBV6-2 or TRBV6-3 and TRBJ2-1, with 9 bases identical to TRBD2. This receptor was taken from a human donor in good health (CMV status not recorded). Some clones in this sample may be carry-over from other donors' samples. Source: cultured CD8+ T cells from PBMCs, taken from culture after CMV antigen stimulation. The CDR3 sequence: CASRGLAGVDEQFF. Written as DNA, the CDR3 is TGTGCCAGCAGGGGATTAGCGGGGGTTGATGAGCAGTTCTTC.